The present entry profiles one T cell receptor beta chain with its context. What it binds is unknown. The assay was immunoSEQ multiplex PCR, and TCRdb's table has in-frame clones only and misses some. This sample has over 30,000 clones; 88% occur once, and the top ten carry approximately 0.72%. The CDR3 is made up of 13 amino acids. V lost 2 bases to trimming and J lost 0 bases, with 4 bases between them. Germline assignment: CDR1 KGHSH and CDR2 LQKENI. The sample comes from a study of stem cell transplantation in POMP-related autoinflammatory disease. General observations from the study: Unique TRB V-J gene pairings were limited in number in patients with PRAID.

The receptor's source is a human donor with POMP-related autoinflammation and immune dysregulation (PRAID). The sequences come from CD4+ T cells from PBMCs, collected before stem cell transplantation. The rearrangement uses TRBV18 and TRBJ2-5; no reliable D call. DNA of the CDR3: TGTGCCAGCTCACCAGTCGACCAAGAGACCCAGTACTTC. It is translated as CASSPVDQETQYF.